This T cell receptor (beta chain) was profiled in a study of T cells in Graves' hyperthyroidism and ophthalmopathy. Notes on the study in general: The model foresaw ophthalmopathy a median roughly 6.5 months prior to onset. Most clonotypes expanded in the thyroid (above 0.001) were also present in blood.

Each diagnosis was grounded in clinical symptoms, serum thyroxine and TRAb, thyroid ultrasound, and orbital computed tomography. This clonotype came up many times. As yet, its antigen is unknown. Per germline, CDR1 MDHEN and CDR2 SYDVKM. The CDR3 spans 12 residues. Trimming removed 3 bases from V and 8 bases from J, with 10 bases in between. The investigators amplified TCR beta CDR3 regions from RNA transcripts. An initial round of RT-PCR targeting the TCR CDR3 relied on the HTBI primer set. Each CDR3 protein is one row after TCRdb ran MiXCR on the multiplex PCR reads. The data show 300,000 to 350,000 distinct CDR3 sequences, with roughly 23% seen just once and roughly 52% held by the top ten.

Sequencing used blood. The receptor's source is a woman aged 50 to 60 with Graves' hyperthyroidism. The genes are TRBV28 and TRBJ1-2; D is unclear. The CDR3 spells CASSFGVGGYTF. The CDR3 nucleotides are TGTGCCAGCAGTTTCGGGGTCGGCGGCTACACCTTC.